This T cell receptor (beta chain) was obtained from a study of radiotherapy plus CTLA-4 blockade in lung cancer. Study-level background: Objective responses emerged in around a sixth of patients, and around 31% attained disease control. Study findings and constraints: In blood, early T cell clone dynamics reportedly predicted response best, together with interferon-beta. There was expansion of tumor-derived TCR clones in blood after radiotherapy plus ipilimumab.

The protocol was immunoSEQ multiplex PCR, while the TCRdb copy is restricted to in-frame clones and leaves out a portion. This sample carries about 84,000 clones, 55% to 75% of them seen once, and the ten largest clones take roughly 13%. About this clone itself: The antigen remains undetermined.

Focal radiation and CTLA-4 blockade (ipilimumab) were tested in chemo-refractory metastatic non-small-cell lung cancer patients. This sequence originates from a human donor with non-small cell lung cancer that progressed on radiotherapy plus ipilimumab. The source material was peripheral blood, sampled from a patient treated with radiotherapy plus ipilimumab.

The CDR3 DNA sequence: TGTGCCAGCTCCTCCGGGACAGGGAACTATGGCTACACCTTC. Translation gives CASSSGTGNYGYTF. V gene TRBV2 combines with J gene TRBJ1-2; TRBD1 matches at 9 bases. The germline CDR1 and CDR2 sequences are SNHLY and FYNNEI. The CDR3 loop spans 14 amino acids. Losses at the gene ends were 8 bases for V and 2 bases for J; bases not matched to a gene: 6.